The 29 T cell receptor beta chains below were found in one sample sequenced in a study of CD8 T cells in Susac syndrome. Random-hexamer reverse transcription was applied to roughly 0.5 to 1 ug RNA. TCRdb fed the immunoSEQ multiplex PCR reads into MiXCR, producing one record per CDR3 protein. This table has around 190,000 distinct CDR3 sequences, about 95% appearing once. The sequenced sample was CD4+ T cells from PBMCs. All receptors come from a human donor in good health.

The chain has TRBV20-1 and TRBJ2-3, with D uncertain. The CDR3 has 13 amino acids. V gave up 3 bases and J gave up 4 bases, with 11 bases separating them. Germline values: CDR1 DFQATT, CDR2 SNEGSKA (reference sequence). CDR3 coding DNA: TGCAGTGCTAGCCCGCTGGCGTCAGATACGCAGTATTTT. Translation gives CSASPLASDTQYF.

The chain is built from TRBV6-1 and TRBJ1-2, with 10 bases lining up with TRBD1. The CDR3 runs to 16 residues. Looked up from germline, CDR1 is MNHNS and CDR2 is SASEGT. V gave up 6 bases and J gave up 3 bases; unmatched junction bases: 10. The CDR3 protein is CASRLSGTGVDYGYTF. The CDR3 coding sequence is TGTGCCAGCAGACTATCCGGGACAGGGGTTGACTATGGCTACACCTTC.

This chain joins TRBV20-1 and TRBJ2-1; no clear D. Germline CDR1 reads DFQATT; CDR2 reads SNEGSKA (reference sequence). This CDR3 is built from 11 residues. Trimming shortened V by 3 bases and J by 9 bases, and 9 bases separated the two germline ends. CDR3 residues: CSASQNSEQFF. The CDR3 DNA reads as TGCAGTGCTAGCCAAAATAGTGAGCAGTTCTTC.

This clonotype was seen just once. The V call is TRBV2, the J call TRBJ2-6, with D unresolved. The V end lost 6 bases, the J end lost 2 bases, and 23 bases lay between the germline ends. The germline V gene encodes CDR1 SNHLY and CDR2 FYNNEI. The CDR3 consists of 19 residues. Written as DNA, the CDR3 is TGTGCCAGCAGGGCAAGAATAATAGAAAGGATCCCTGGGGCCAACGTCCTGACTTTC. Protein product: CASRARIIERIPGANVLTF.

The chain links TRBV7-9 to TRBJ2-1, with 9 bases identical to TRBD1. The CDR3 has 18 residues. V was pared by 2 bases and J by 5 bases, with 13 bases of the junction left unmatched. Germline V gene lookup returns CDR1 SEHNR and CDR2 FQNEAQ (reference sequence). CDR3 in DNA: TGTGCCAGCAGCTTACGGGGGCCGGGACAGGGACTGGACAATGAGCAGTTCTTC. This gives the protein CASSLRGPGQGLDNEQFF.

The chain uses TRBV3-1 and TRBJ2-5, with D perhaps matching TRBD1 or TRBD2 (5 bases each). Deletions cut 1 base from V and 7 bases from J, with 13 bases between. The CDR3 covers 14 residues. Germline loops: CDR1 LGHDT, CDR2 YNNKEL (reference sequence). The CDR3 nucleotides read TGTGCCAGCAGCCAAGTTTGGGGGAAAGGGACCCAGTACTTC. Translated: CASSQVWGKGTQYF.

The CDR3 DNA sequence: TGCAGCGTGGGAGAATCTAAGTGGGAGACCCAGTACTTC. Translating it yields CSVGESKWETQYF. The chain has TRBV29-1 and TRBJ2-5; D is perhaps TRBD2 (5 bases). Germline assignment: CDR1 SQVTM and CDR2 ANQGSEA. V was cut by 6 bases and J by 5 bases, with 16 bases left in between. The CDR3 is made up of 13 amino acids.

The chain couples TRBV7-9 to TRBJ2-3; D perhaps matches TRBD2 (5 bases). Deletions cut 5 bases from V and 9 bases from J, with 15 bases between. CDR3 size: 13 residues. Per the germline V gene, CDR1 is SEHNR and CDR2 is FQNEAQ (reference sequence). CDR3 bases: TGTGCCAGCAGCCAAGAGGACGGGGTAACGCAGTATTTT. This gives the protein CASSQEDGVTQYF. Filled out from reference TRBV7-9 and TRBJ2-3, the complete variable domain reads DTGVSQNPRHKITKRGQNVTFRCDPISEHNRLYWYRQTLGQGPEFLTYFQNEAQLEKSRLLSDRFSAERPKGSFSTLEIQRTEQGDSAMYLCASSQEDGVTQYFGPGTRLTVL.

The chain couples TRBV12-3 or TRBV12-4 to TRBJ1-2; 7 bases match TRBD1. V shed 5 bases, J shed 5 bases, and the junction held 2 bases outside the gene matches. CDR3 size: 12 residues. CDR3 amino acids: CASSRGQYGYTF. The CDR3 bases are TGTGCCAGCAGTCGGGGACAGTATGGCTACACCTTC.

DNA of the CDR3: TGTGCCACCAGTGATCCCGGGACAGGCTCCTACAATGAGCAGTTCTTC. It yields the protein CATSDPGTGSYNEQFF. This chain connects TRBV24-1 to TRBJ2-1; 8 bases map to TRBD1. After removal of 3 bases from V and 0 bases from J, the junction contained 3 bases not matched to a gene. Germline V gene data show CDR1 as KGHDR and CDR2 as SFDVKD. The CDR3 length is 16 residues.

The chain recombines TRBV7-2 with TRBJ2-4; possibly TRBD2 for D (5 bases). This CDR3 has 13 residues. CDR1 is SGHTA, CDR2 FQGNSA, per germline. V gave up 1 base and J gave up 9 bases, with 10 bases separating them. The DNA for the CDR3 is TGTGCCAGCAGCTTAGGGGGAAGCGGCATTCAGTACTTC. This encodes CASSLGGSGIQYF.

V usage is TRBV20-1 and J usage is TRBJ2-1; maybe TRBD1 (6 bases). The germline CDR1 and CDR2 sequences are DFQATT and SNEGSKA (reference sequence). The V end was cut by 6 bases, the J end by 5 bases, with 11 bases between. There are 12 residues in the CDR3. CDR3 sequence: CSALTGNNEQFF. Written as DNA, the CDR3 is TGCAGTGCCCTAACAGGGAACAATGAGCAGTTCTTC.

The chain uses TRBV23-1 and TRBJ2-5; D unclear. TRBV23-1 is filed as an ORF, its function uncertain. The CDR3 spans 16 residues. V shed 4 bases and J shed 4 bases, with 19 bases lying between them. CDR3 nucleotide sequence: TGCGCCAGCAGTCCCTGTCCAGGTATTGGGTCAGAGACCCAGTACTTC. Residues: CASSPCPGIGSETQYF.

The rearrangement joins TRBV29-1 to TRBJ1-1, with a weak D call TRBD1 (5 bases). Per germline, CDR1 SQVTM and CDR2 ANQGSEA. There are 13 residues in the CDR3. The V end was cut by 7 bases, the J end by 6 bases, with 18 bases between. CDR3: CSARPSGIAEAFF. The CDR3 nucleotides are TGCAGCGCTCGCCCGTCAGGGATCGCTGAAGCTTTCTTT. Drawing the rest from reference TRBV29-1 and TRBJ1-1, the complete variable domain is SAVISQKPSRDICQRGTSLTIQCQVDSQVTMMFWYRQQPGQSLTLIATANQGSEATYESGFVIDKFPISRPNLTFSTLTVSNMSPEDSSIYLCSARPSGIAEAFFGQGTRLTVV.

The gene calls are TRBV5-1 and TRBJ1-2; D unclear. The CDR3 consists of 14 residues. Germline CDR1 reads SGHRS; CDR2 reads YFSETQ. V lost 0 bases and J 6 bases, leaving 12 bases between the germline ends. The CDR3 nucleotides are TGCGCCAGCAGCTTGGAGCGGTCCGGGGATGGCTACACCTTC. It is translated as CASSLERSGDGYTF.

This chain joins TRBV6-1 and TRBJ2-5, with 12 positions matching TRBD2. The CDR3 sequence is 16 residues long. The V segment lost 6 bases and the J segment 7 bases; nucleotides outside the gene matches: 12. The germline V gene encodes CDR1 MNHNS and CDR2 SASEGT. CDR3 loop: CASSWGTSGGRGTQYF. CDR3 nucleotides: TGTGCCAGCAGCTGGGGCACTAGCGGGGGGAGGGGGACCCAGTACTTC.

The V gene is TRBV12-3 or TRBV12-4, the J gene TRBJ2-3; D unclear. V shed 3 bases and J shed 8 bases, with 12 bases lying between them. This CDR3 spans 13 amino acids. The CDR3, as DNA: TGTGCCAGCAGTTTCCTCCCGACCGTTACGCAGTATTTT. This encodes CASSFLPTVTQYF.

The genes are TRBV6-2 or TRBV6-3 and TRBJ1-1; TRBD1 is a possible D gene (5 bases). This CDR3 has 16 residues. Trimming shortened V by 1 base and J by 1 base, and 13 bases separated the two germline ends. Germline loops: CDR1 MNHEY, CDR2 SVGEGT. CDR3 sequence: CASSYLQGYSNTEAFF. The CDR3, as DNA: TGTGCCAGCAGTTACTTGCAGGGTTATTCGAACACTGAAGCTTTCTTT.

J is TRBJ1-1 and V is TRBV12-3 or TRBV12-4; D remains ambiguous. The V gene lost 6 bases and the J gene lost 5 bases, with 19 bases spanning the gap. The CDR3 contains 15 residues. The CDR3 bases are TGTGCCAGCAGATACGGGTTCGGGTTGGGGACTGAAGCTTTCTTT. Translation: CASRYGFGLGTEAFF.

The J gene is TRBJ2-4, the V gene TRBV20-1, with a tentative D call TRBD2 (5 bases). Germline CDR1 reads DFQATT; CDR2 reads SNEGSKA (reference sequence). CDR3 length: 14 amino acids. The germline V and J ends were trimmed by 0 bases and 9 bases, with 15 bases remaining between them. In nucleotides, the CDR3 is TGCAGTGCTAGAGATCGTACGGGGTGGAGCATTCAGTACTTC. It yields the protein CSARDRTGWSIQYF.

The chain joins TRBV18 to TRBJ1-1; 7 bases fit TRBD1. J lost 11 bases, V lost 1 base, and 7 bases had no gene match. Germline V gene sequence: CDR1 KGHSH, CDR2 LQKENI. This CDR3 is built from 13 residues. The CDR3 reads CASSPLGTERAFF. The CDR3 DNA sequence: TGTGCCAGCTCACCACTCGGGACAGAGAGGGCTTTCTTT.

This chain links TRBV29-1 with TRBJ1-5; 10 bases fit TRBD1. Losses at the gene ends were 4 bases for V and 3 bases for J; bases not matched to a gene: 0. Per the germline V gene, CDR1 is SQVTM and CDR2 is ANQGSEA. The CDR3 extends over 13 amino acids. DNA of the CDR3: TGCAGCGTTGGACAGGGGGCCAATCAGCCCCAGCATTTT. Encoded protein: CSVGQGANQPQHF.

This chain connects TRBV18 to TRBJ2-5, with D possibly matching TRBD2 (7 bases). Between the trimmed V and J ends, which lost 5 bases and 5 bases, there was a span of 15 bases. In germline, CDR1 is KGHSH, CDR2 LQKENI. This CDR3 contains 14 residues. CDR3 in amino acids: CASSSGGREETQYF. In DNA form, the CDR3 reads TGTGCCAGCTCATCGGGGGGCAGGGAGGAGACCCAGTACTTC.

The V and J genes are TRBV20-1 and TRBJ1-5; possible D gene TRBD1, 5 bases. Germline V gene lookup returns CDR1 DFQATT and CDR2 SNEGSKA (reference sequence). This CDR3 has 18 amino acids. Trimming shortened V by 1 base and J by 2 bases, and 21 bases separated the two germline ends. The CDR3 is CSARAPPGAEGGNQPQHF. Written as DNA, the CDR3 is TGCAGTGCTAGAGCACCCCCCGGGGCTGAAGGGGGCAATCAGCCCCAGCATTTT.

V gene TRBV30 combines with J gene TRBJ1-2; D gene uncertain. The CDR3 contains 11 residues. The ends were cut back, 4 bases at V and 2 bases at J, with 5 bases in the middle. Germline loops: CDR1 GTSNPN, CDR2 SVGIG (reference sequence). The CDR3: CAWTGNYGYTF. In DNA, the CDR3 is TGTGCCTGGACGGGGAACTATGGCTACACCTTC. Drawing the rest from reference TRBV30 and TRBJ1-2, the complete variable domain is SQTIHQWPATLVQPVGSPLSLECTVEGTSNPNLYWYRQAAGRGLQLLFYSVGIGQISSEVPQNLSASRPQDRQFILSSKKLLLSDSGFYLCAWTGNYGYTFGSGTRLTVV.

The chain uses TRBV20-1 and TRBJ1-5; D is undetermined. From germline, CDR1 is DFQATT and CDR2 SNEGSKA (reference sequence). The CDR3 is made up of 11 amino acids. V shed 3 bases and J shed 8 bases, with 8 bases lying between them. CDR3 sequence (DNA): TGCAGTGCTAGTTACGGCGAGCCCCAGCATTTT. The encoded protein is CSASYGEPQHF.

The chain uses TRBV28 and TRBJ2-1, with 8 bases that match TRBD2. The junction had 9 bases not matched to a gene; V was cut back by 7 bases and J by 7 bases. CDR1 is MDHEN and CDR2 is SYDVKM in the germline V gene. The CDR3 totals 14 residues. The CDR3 spells CASTYSGMENEQFF. The CDR3 DNA sequence: TGTGCCAGCACCTATAGCGGGATGGAGAATGAGCAGTTCTTC.

This rearrangement joins TRBV6-6 to TRBJ2-7; tentatively, D is TRBD1 (5 bases). The germline gives CDR1 MNHNY, CDR2 SVGAGI (reference sequence). V lost 1 base and J 6 bases, leaving 13 bases between the germline ends. The CDR3 length is 14 residues. CDR3 sequence (DNA): TGTGCCAGCAGTTACTTAGACCAGGGCTCCGAGCAGTACGTC. Translating it yields CASSYLDQGSEQYV.

The chain couples TRBV12-3 or TRBV12-4 to TRBJ2-3; 7 nucleotides line up with TRBD1. J lost 6 bases, V lost 7 bases, and 4 bases had no gene match. CDR3 size: 12 residues. The CDR3 nucleotides read TGTGCCAGCATCAAGACAGGGGATACGCAGTATTTT. It specifies CASIKTGDTQYF.